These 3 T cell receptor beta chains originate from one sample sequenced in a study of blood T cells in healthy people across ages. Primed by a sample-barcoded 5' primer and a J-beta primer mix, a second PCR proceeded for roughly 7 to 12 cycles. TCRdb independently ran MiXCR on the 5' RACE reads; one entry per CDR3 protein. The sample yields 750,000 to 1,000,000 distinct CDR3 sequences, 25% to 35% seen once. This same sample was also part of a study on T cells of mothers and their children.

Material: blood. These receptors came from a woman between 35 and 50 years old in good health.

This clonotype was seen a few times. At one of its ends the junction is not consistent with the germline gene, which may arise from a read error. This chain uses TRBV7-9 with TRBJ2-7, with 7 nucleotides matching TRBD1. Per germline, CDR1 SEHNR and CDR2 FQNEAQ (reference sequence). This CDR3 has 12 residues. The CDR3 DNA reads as TGTGCCGGCAGCTTAACAGGGGACGAGCAGTACTTC. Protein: CAGSLTGDEQYF.

This chain's CDR3 is CASSPGTRSGETQYF. DNA of the CDR3: TGTGCCAGCAGCCCCGGGACTAGGTCGGGTGAGACCCAGTACTTC. This chain joins TRBV12-3 or TRBV12-4 and TRBJ2-5; TRBD2 matches at 8 bases. V lost 6 bases to trimming and J lost 5 bases; unmatched junction nucleotides: 11. The CDR3 sequence is 15 residues long.

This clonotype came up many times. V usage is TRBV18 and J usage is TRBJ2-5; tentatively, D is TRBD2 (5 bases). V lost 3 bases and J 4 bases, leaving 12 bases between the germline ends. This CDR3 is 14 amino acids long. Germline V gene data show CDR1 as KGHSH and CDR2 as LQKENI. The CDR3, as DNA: TGTGCCAGCTCACCTAGCCTGGGGAGAGAGACCCAGTACTTC. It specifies CASSPSLGRETQYF.